The clone carrying this TCR beta chain was detected many times. The antigen is unknown. Researchers made TCR beta libraries by using iRepertoire HTBI primers and running Arm-PCR on CDR3 regions. One entry per CDR3 protein results from TCRdb running MiXCR on the multiplex PCR reads. The profile shows 300,000 to 350,000 distinct CDR3 sequences, about 20% of them singletons. This entry comes from a study of regulatory T cells in long-lasting Graves disease. At the level of the study: Persistence in Graves' disease required over 5 years of antithyroid drugs plus positive TSH receptor antibodies.

The time point here: persistent/refractory GD, antithyroid drugs over 5 years with positive TRAb. TCR sequences were obtained from RNA taken from PBMCs. Findings and caveats of the study: Thyroid tissue went unexamined; only peripheral blood was analyzed. Limited samples may have lowered accuracy.

This TCR was recovered from a female donor with Graves disease. The starting material was peripheral blood mononuclear cells (PBMCs), obtained when the disease was refractory, from a patient treated with antithyroid drugs.

The CDR3 DNA reads TGCAGTGCTATAGGACAGCCTAATTCACCCCTCCACTTT. Protein product: CSAIGQPNSPLHF. The V and J genes are TRBV20-1 and TRBJ1-6; a weak D match, TRBD1 (6 bases). The CDR3 has 13 residues. Germline V lookup: CDR1 DFQATT, CDR2 SNEGSKA (reference sequence). V gave up 4 bases and J gave up 6 bases, with 10 bases separating them.